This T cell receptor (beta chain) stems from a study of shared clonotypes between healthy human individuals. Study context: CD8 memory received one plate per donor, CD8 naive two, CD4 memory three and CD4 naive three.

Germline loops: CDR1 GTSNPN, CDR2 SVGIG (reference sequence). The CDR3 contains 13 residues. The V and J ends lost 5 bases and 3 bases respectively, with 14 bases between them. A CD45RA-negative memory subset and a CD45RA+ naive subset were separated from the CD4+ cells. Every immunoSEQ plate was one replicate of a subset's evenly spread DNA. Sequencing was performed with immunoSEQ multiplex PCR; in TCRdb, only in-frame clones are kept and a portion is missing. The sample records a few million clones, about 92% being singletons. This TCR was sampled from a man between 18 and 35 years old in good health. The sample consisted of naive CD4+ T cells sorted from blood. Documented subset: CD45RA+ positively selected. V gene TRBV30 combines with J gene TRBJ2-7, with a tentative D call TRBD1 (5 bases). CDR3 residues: CAWGYGASYEQYF. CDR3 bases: TGTGCCTGGGGTTATGGGGCCAGCTACGAGCAGTACTTC.